The next 27 T cell receptor beta chains were all read from a single sample in a study of T cells expressing NK-cell markers (dated by TCRdb to about 2020). Libraries were made using 5' RACE. The instrument was an Illumina HiSeq 2000. TCRdb reprocessed the reads, reporting each CDR3 protein sequence once and no DNA. The sample's clone listing holds 250,000 to 300,000 distinct CDR3 sequences. The ten largest clones take up 0.39% of the sample. Sequencing was performed on blood T cells: a sorted CD56 or NKG2C T cell subset, CD4+ or CD8+ T cells, or bulk PBMC T cells (not recorded which). These receptors all stem from a man younger than 35 in good health. Donor details come from another sample of the same person, matched by shared clones.

This sequence joins TRBV5-1 and TRBJ1-1. This CDR3 comprises 14 residues. Germline V gene lookup returns CDR1 SGHRS and CDR2 YFSETQ. The CDR3 spells CASSLGQGSAEAFF.

The chain links TRBV6-2 or TRBV6-3 to TRBJ2-1; TCRdb's assignment of TRBD1 cannot be checked, as there is no DNA. CDR3 length equals 15 residues. Germline V gene lookup returns CDR1 MNHEY and CDR2 SVGEGT. The chain's CDR3 is CASSQRGRGLNEQFF.

This chain joins TRBV20-1 and TRBJ2-1; TCRdb's D gene call, TRBD2, goes unchecked for lack of DNA. Per germline, CDR1 DFQATT and CDR2 SNEGSKA (reference sequence). The CDR3 covers 11 residues. The CDR3 loop is CSASGLNEQFF.

The chain uses TRBV19 and TRBJ2-2; TCRdb lists TRBD2, though no DNA is available to test this call. The length of the CDR3 is 16 residues. Germline CDR1 and CDR2: LNHDA and SQIVND (reference sequence). The CDR3 sequence: CASSPGLPTGTGELFF. Full variable domain (rest looked up from reference TRBV19 and TRBJ2-2): DGGITQSPKYLFRKEGQNVTLSCEQNLNHDAMYWYRQDPGQGLRLIYYSQIVNDFQKGDIAEGYSVSREKKESFPLTVTSAQKNPTAFYLCASSPGLPTGTGELFFGEGSRLTVL.

The chain joins TRBV20-1 to TRBJ2-5; TCRdb names TRBD1, which stays unverified in the absence of DNA. From germline, CDR1 is DFQATT and CDR2 SNEGSKA (reference sequence). The CDR3 contains 14 residues. CDR3 loop: CSARGTGIGETQYF.

This chain connects TRBV18 to TRBJ2-2. Germline V gene sequence: CDR1 KGHSH, CDR2 LQKENI. This CDR3 has 14 amino acids. The CDR3 reads CASWKGTNTGELFF.

This chain connects TRBV20-1 to TRBJ1-4. This CDR3 is 14 amino acids long. Germline V gives CDR1 DFQATT, CDR2 SNEGSKA (reference sequence). This chain's CDR3 is CSARVLGWDEKLFF.

The chain combines TRBV7-9 with TRBJ2-3; TCRdb outputs TRBD2, but without DNA this stays unchecked. The CDR3 length is 16 residues. Germline CDR1 and CDR2: SEHNR and FQNEAQ (reference sequence). The CDR3 loop is CASSFSKAPRRGTQYF.

The rearrangement joins TRBV12-3 or TRBV12-4 to TRBJ2-4; TCRdb calls TRBD1, which cannot be checked without DNA. There are 14 residues in the CDR3. The CDR3 region is CASSKGAQKNIQYF.

The chain carries TRBV19 and TRBJ2-1; the TRBD2 assignment by TCRdb is unverifiable without DNA. Germline loops: CDR1 LNHDA, CDR2 SQIVND (reference sequence). The CDR3 extends over 17 amino acids. The CDR3 loop reads CASSILAGRNSYNEQFF.

The gene calls are TRBV4-3 and TRBJ2-7. CDR1 is LGHNA, CDR2 YSLEER, per germline. The CDR3 consists of 15 residues. The CDR3 reads CASSQDWHLSYEQYF.

The rearrangement uses TRBV12-3 or TRBV12-4 and TRBJ2-5; lacking DNA, the TRBD1 call made by TCRdb goes unchecked. The CDR3 consists of 17 residues. The chain's CDR3 is CASSLAQFLGRQETQYF.

The V gene is TRBV6-2 or TRBV6-3, the J gene TRBJ2-3; the TCRdb D gene call, TRBD2, has no DNA to confirm it. The V gene's germline CDR1 is MNHEY and CDR2 SVGEGT. The CDR3 has 14 residues. Here the CDR3 reads CASRRPAGVYTQYF.

V usage is TRBV3-1 and J usage is TRBJ2-1. Germline CDR1 and CDR2: LGHDT and YNNKEL (reference sequence). The length of the CDR3 is 15 residues. This CDR3 reads CASSQDRWGYDEQFF.

The chain recombines TRBV29-1 with TRBJ2-4. The CDR3 sequence is 13 residues long. Germline lookup yields CDR1 SQVTM and CDR2 ANQGSEA. CDR3 region: CSVRPLAKNIQYF.

The chain uses TRBV5-4 and TRBJ2-3; TCRdb designates TRBD2, a call that cannot be tested without DNA. The CDR3 sequence is 15 residues long. The germline CDR1 and CDR2 sequences are SGHNT and YYREEE (reference sequence). This CDR3 reads CASSSRTSEADTQYF.

V gene TRBV2 combines with J gene TRBJ2-7; TCRdb names TRBD1, which stays unverified in the absence of DNA. CDR3 length: 15 amino acids. Germline V gene data show CDR1 as SNHLY and CDR2 as FYNNEI. The CDR3 loop is CASSELGSRAYEQYF.

The chain is built from TRBV24-1 and TRBJ2-5; lacking DNA, the TRBD2 call made by TCRdb goes unchecked. Per germline, CDR1 KGHDR and CDR2 SFDVKD. The CDR3 is made up of 16 amino acids. The CDR3 loop reads CATSDLGGGPIETQYF.

The chain couples TRBV12-3 or TRBV12-4 to TRBJ2-5; with no DNA, the TCRdb D assignment of TRBD1 cannot be verified. The CDR3 is 16 amino acids. The CDR3 sequence is CASSSGAGGYQETQYF.

The V and J genes are TRBV12-3 or TRBV12-4 and TRBJ2-1; there is no DNA to check the TCRdb D call of TRBD1. The CDR3 spans 12 residues. The CDR3: CASSLDRPFRFF.

This chain links TRBV13 with TRBJ2-7; the TCRdb D gene call, TRBD2, has no DNA to confirm it. Looked up from germline, CDR1 is PRHDT and CDR2 is FYEKMQ (reference sequence). The CDR3 has 16 residues. The CDR3 loop reads CASSPRSNWREYEQYF.

The V call is TRBV5-1, the J call TRBJ2-1; TCRdb names TRBD2, which stays unverified in the absence of DNA. The CDR3 totals 15 residues. CDR1 and CDR2 from the germline V gene are SGHRS and YFSETQ. CDR3: CASSAPGLRRGEQFF.

CDR3 residues: CASSLGLAGAGELFF. The V gene is TRBV19, the J gene TRBJ2-2; TCRdb designates TRBD2, a call that cannot be tested without DNA. The germline gives CDR1 LNHDA, CDR2 SQIVND (reference sequence). This CDR3 comprises 15 residues. The whole variable domain, filled in from reference TRBV19 and TRBJ2-2, reads DGGITQSPKYLFRKEGQNVTLSCEQNLNHDAMYWYRQDPGQGLRLIYYSQIVNDFQKGDIAEGYSVSREKKESFPLTVTSAQKNPTAFYLCASSLGLAGAGELFFGEGSRLTVL.

The chain couples TRBV29-1 to TRBJ2-3; no DNA is available, so the TRBD1 call from TCRdb remains unchecked. This CDR3 comprises 12 residues. From germline, CDR1 is SQVTM and CDR2 ANQGSEA. CDR3 region: CSWTGSTDTQYF.

The V gene is TRBV12-3 or TRBV12-4, the J gene TRBJ1-3; TCRdb gives TRBD1 as the D gene, but with no DNA this cannot be confirmed. The CDR3 extends over 14 amino acids. This CDR3 reads CASSLQGWENTIYF.

The chain couples TRBV14 to TRBJ1-3; TCRdb gives TRBD1 as the D gene, but with no DNA this cannot be confirmed. Germline CDR1 is SGHDN and CDR2 is FVKESK. This CDR3 contains 18 residues. The CDR3 loop reads CASSQDRHRTVSGNTIYF.

The gene calls are TRBV12-3 or TRBV12-4 and TRBJ1-2. There are 11 residues in the CDR3. The chain's CDR3 is CASNQQYGYTF.